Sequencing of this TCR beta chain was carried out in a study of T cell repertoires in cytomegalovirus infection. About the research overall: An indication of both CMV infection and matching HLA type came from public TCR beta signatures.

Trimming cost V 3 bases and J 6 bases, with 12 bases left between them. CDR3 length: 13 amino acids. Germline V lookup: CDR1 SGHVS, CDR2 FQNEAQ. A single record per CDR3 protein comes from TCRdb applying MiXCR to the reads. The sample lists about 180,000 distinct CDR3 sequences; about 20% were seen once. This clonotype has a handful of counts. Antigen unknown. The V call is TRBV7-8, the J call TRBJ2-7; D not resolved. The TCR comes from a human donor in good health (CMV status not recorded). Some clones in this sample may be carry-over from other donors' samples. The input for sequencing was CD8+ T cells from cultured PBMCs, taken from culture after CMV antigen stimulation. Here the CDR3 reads CASSLGSFPEQYF. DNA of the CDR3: TGTGCCAGCAGCTTGGGGTCCTTTCCCGAGCAGTACTTC.